One sample yielded the 15 T cell receptor beta chains listed below, sequenced in a study of Ad26.COV2.S vaccination and SARS-CoV-2 variants. The method was immunoSEQ multiplex PCR; TCRdb's version includes in-frame clones alone and lacks a portion of them. The top ten clones hold around 1.7% of a sample with some 410,000 clones, 80% to 95% of them seen once. Regarding treatment: around 19 received Ad26.COV2.S at low or high dose, single or two shots; several received placebo; per-sample allocation not given. Each sample was drawn 63 days after the first injection (of vaccine or placebo). The material was peripheral blood, obtained in a trial of Ad26.COV2.S vaccine versus placebo. The receptors shown here come from a person aged 18-65 years who received the Ad26.COV2.S COVID-19 vaccine or a placebo.

The CDR3 DNA is TGTGCCAGCAGCAAAGCAGGGGGCGAAAATTCACCCCTCCACTTT. This encodes CASSKAGGENSPLHF. The genes are TRBV21-1 and TRBJ1-6; TRBD1 is the table's D call, not checked against the DNA. TRBV21-1 is reported as a pseudogene. The CDR3 length is 15 residues.

This CDR3 reads CATSDSLGGWTDTQYF. In DNA form, the CDR3 reads TGTGCCACCAGTGATTCGTTAGGGGGTTGGACAGATACGCAGTATTTT. This chain links TRBV24-1 with TRBJ2-3; D is perhaps TRBD1 (6 bases). The length of the CDR3 is 16 residues. Germline V gene lookup returns CDR1 KGHDR and CDR2 SFDVKD. Trimming took 2 bases from V and 3 from J, leaving 14 bases between them.

Only one count was recorded for this clone. This chain links TRBV27 with TRBJ2-3; 9 positions match TRBD2. V lost 0 bases, J lost 3 bases, and 13 bases stayed unmatched. The V gene's germline CDR1 is MNHEY and CDR2 SMNVEV (reference sequence). This CDR3 spans 19 amino acids. CDR3 nucleotides: TGTGCCAGCAGTTTATCGCCCCCCCCGTCTAGCGGGAATACAGATACGCAGTATTTT. Amino acid sequence: CASSLSPPPSSGNTDTQYF.

This clone was seen a single time. The chain carries TRBV7-2 and TRBJ2-1; the D is unclear. The CDR3 loop spans 13 amino acids. V was trimmed by 1 base and J by 6 bases, leaving 7 bases between them. The germline gives CDR1 SGHTA, CDR2 FQGNSA. CDR3 region: CASSLEVGNEQFF. For the CDR3, the DNA is TGTGCCAGCAGCTTAGAAGTAGGCAATGAGCAGTTCTTC.

In its sample, this clone was seen a few times. The V gene is TRBV9, the J gene TRBJ2-7; D is uncertain. Trimming shortened V by 2 bases and J by 3 bases, and 12 bases separated the two germline ends. The length of the CDR3 is 14 residues. Germline V gene sequence: CDR1 SGDLS, CDR2 YYNGEE. CDR3 in amino acids: CASSVASTDYEQYF. CDR3 coding DNA: TGTGCCAGCAGCGTCGCCAGTACAGACTACGAGCAGTACTTC.

The genes are TRBV11-2 and TRBJ1-2; TRBD1 agrees at 7 bases. CDR1 is SGHAT, CDR2 FQNNGV, per germline. The CDR3 is made up of 15 amino acids. Unmatched junction bases numbered 8, after V lost 1 base and J lost 6 bases. CDR3 residues: CASSLAWGQGDGYTF. CDR3 nucleotides: TGTGCCAGCAGCTTAGCATGGGGGCAGGGGGATGGCTACACCTTC.

V is TRBV19 and J is TRBJ1-1, with D tentatively TRBD1 (6 bases). This CDR3 is 15 amino acids long. Trimming took off 3 bases at V and 0 bases at J, with 11 bases between the two ends. Germline CDR1 is LNHDA and CDR2 is SQIVND (reference sequence). The CDR3 bases are TGTGCCAGTAGTATGCCAGGGGTAATGAACACTGAAGCTTTCTTT. This sequence encodes CASSMPGVMNTEAFF.

The genes are TRBV19 and TRBJ1-2; a weak D match, TRBD1 (5 bases). Germline values: CDR1 LNHDA, CDR2 SQIVND (reference sequence). The CDR3 runs to 15 residues. The V end lost 5 bases, the J end lost 3 bases, and 16 bases lay between the germline ends. CDR3 in amino acids: CASSWRVGQHYGYTF. The CDR3 DNA sequence: TGTGCCAGTAGTTGGAGGGTAGGACAACACTATGGCTACACCTTC.

The chain employs TRBV6-4 and TRBJ2-3; 11 nucleotides line up with TRBD2. V shed 2 bases and J 2 bases; nucleotides not matched to a gene: 18. The CDR3 runs to 21 residues. Per the germline V gene, CDR1 is MRHNA and CDR2 is SNTAGT. CDR3 nucleotide sequence: TGTGCCAGCAGTGACACAAGTACGGGATCTAGCGGGGGGCTGAACACAGATACGCAGTATTTT. It specifies CASSDTSTGSSGGLNTDTQYF.

The J gene is TRBJ2-5, the V gene TRBV27, with TRBD2 as a possible D gene (5 bases). Germline V gene sequence: CDR1 MNHEY, CDR2 SMNVEV (reference sequence). The length of the CDR3 is 17 residues. V lost 2 bases, J lost 2 bases, and 18 bases lay in between. Written as DNA, the CDR3 is TGTGCCAGCAGTTTAGTTTGGTCGGGGATCCAACAAGAGACCCAGTACTTC. Translation: CASSLVWSGIQQETQYF.

The chain links TRBV27 to TRBJ2-3; TRBD2 might be the D (6 bases). The CDR3 runs to 15 residues. From germline, CDR1 is MNHEY and CDR2 SMNVEV (reference sequence). The V gene lost 3 bases and the J gene lost 2 bases, with 12 bases spanning the gap. CDR3: CASSLSLAVTDTQYF. The DNA of the CDR3 is TGTGCCAGCAGTTTGTCATTAGCGGTCACAGATACGCAGTATTTT.

This rearrangement joins TRBV7-8 to TRBJ2-5; 7 nucleotides line up with TRBD1. The J segment lost 4 bases and the V segment lost 7 bases, leaving 6 bases of the junction unmatched. The CDR3 loop spans 13 amino acids. Germline V gene lookup returns CDR1 SGHVS and CDR2 FQNEAQ. CDR3 in DNA: TGTGCCAGCACCGACGGACAGGTAGAGACCCAGTACTTC. Its translation: CASTDGQVETQYF.

The V gene is TRBV4-3, the J gene TRBJ1-1, with D hard to call. Germline V gene sequence: CDR1 LGHNA, CDR2 YSLEER. V was pared by 0 bases and J by 0 bases, with 8 bases between. This CDR3 spans 15 amino acids. DNA of the CDR3: TGCGCCAGCAGCCAAGACATGGTGATGAACACTGAAGCTTTCTTT. This sequence encodes CASSQDMVMNTEAFF.

The chain combines TRBV7-2 with TRBJ2-1; TRBD2 might be the D (5 bases). Trimming took 4 bases from V and 8 from J, leaving 15 bases between them. Germline-derived CDR1 and CDR2 are SGHTA and FQGNSA. This CDR3 contains 14 residues. The chain's CDR3 is CASSYGRGRDEQFF. CDR3 in DNA: TGTGCCAGCAGCTACGGACGGGGTCGGGATGAGCAGTTCTTC.

The chain joins TRBV19 to TRBJ1-2; D call uncertain. Per germline, CDR1 LNHDA and CDR2 SQIVND (reference sequence). The V end was cut by 7 bases, the J end by 7 bases, with 22 bases between. This CDR3 contains 15 residues. The CDR3 region has the DNA TGTGCCAGTACCTTAAGCCGAACAAGTACGGGTGGCTACACCTTC. Translation gives CASTLSRTSTGGYTF.